The clone carrying this T cell receptor beta chain was seen just once. This record comes from a study of blood T cells in healthy people across ages. Study-wide context: Template switching picked up about one barcoded beta molecule for each two T cells.

For the second PCR, which ran for 7 to 11 cycles, a sample-barcoded 5' primer and a J-beta primer mix were used. All samples yielded 3 million or more CDR3-containing paired-end reads. In TCRdb, the 5' RACE reads were re-called with MiXCR into one record per CDR3 protein. The top ten hold 23% of the sample, which has over 1,500,000 distinct CDR3 sequences, about two fifths seen once. The sequenced material came from blood. The TCR comes from a human donor in good health.

CDR3 DNA sequence: TGTGCCAGCAGCTTGAGGCCGGGACAGAACTATGGCTACACCTTC. Translation gives CASSLRPGQNYGYTF. V is TRBV5-5 and J is TRBJ1-2; 7 bases line up with TRBD1. Germline V CDR1 and CDR2: SGHKS, YYEKEE (reference sequence). The CDR3 covers 15 residues. Unmatched junction bases numbered 5, after V lost 1 base and J lost 2 bases.